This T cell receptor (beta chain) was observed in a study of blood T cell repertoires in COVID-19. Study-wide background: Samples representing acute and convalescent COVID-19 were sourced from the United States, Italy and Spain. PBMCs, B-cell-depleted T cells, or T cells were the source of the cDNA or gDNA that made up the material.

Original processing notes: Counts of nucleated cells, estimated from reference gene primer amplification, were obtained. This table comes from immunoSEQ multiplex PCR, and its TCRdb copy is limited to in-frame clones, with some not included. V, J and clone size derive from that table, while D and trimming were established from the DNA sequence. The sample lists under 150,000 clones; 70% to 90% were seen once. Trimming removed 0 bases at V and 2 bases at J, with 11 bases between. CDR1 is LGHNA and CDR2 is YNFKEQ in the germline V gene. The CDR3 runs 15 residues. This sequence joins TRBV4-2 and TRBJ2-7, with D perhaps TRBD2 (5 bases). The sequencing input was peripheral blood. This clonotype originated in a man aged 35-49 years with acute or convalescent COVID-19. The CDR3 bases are TGTGCCAGCAGCCAAGAGCCAGCGGAGACCTACGAGCAGTACTTC. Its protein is CASSQEPAETYEQYF.